The source of this T cell receptor beta chain is a study of blood T cell repertoires in COVID-19. Per the study methods: Reference gene primer amplification in the assay estimated nucleated cell counts. The assay was immunoSEQ multiplex PCR, and TCRdb's table has in-frame clones only and misses some. That table is the source of V, J and clone size, and D and trimming were worked out from the DNA. Of roughly 170,000 clones in the sample, approximately 84% were seen once. The sequencing input was peripheral blood. The clonotype originates from a human donor in a cohort sampled during active COVID-19.

CDR3 DNA: TGCAGCGTCGATGCCGGGGGGGCCAACTATGGCTACACCTTC. Translation gives CSVDAGGANYGYTF. The rearrangement uses TRBV29-1 and TRBJ1-2, with D possibly TRBD1 on 6 matching bases. In germline, CDR1 is SQVTM, CDR2 ANQGSEA. CDR3 length equals 14 residues. The V gene lost 6 bases and the J gene lost 2 bases, with 16 bases spanning the gap.